This T cell receptor beta chain is from a study of molecular identifiers for immune sequencing clone quantification. Background on the study: Sequencing covered four of five parts into which replicate RNA from around 20,000 or 100,000 naive CD8 cells was split.

This CDR3 spans 14 amino acids. Germline V CDR1 and CDR2: MNHEY, SVGAGI. V was clipped by 10 bases and J by 0 bases, with 13 bases between them. Concerning this clonotype itself: Possible read error: a much larger clone is one base away. Without the conserved terminal phenylalanine or tryptophan, this CDR3 likely stems from a read error.

TCRdb analysed the PCR reads with MiXCR anew, one entry per CDR3 protein. The data contain about 510,000 distinct CDR3 sequences, under 30% of them seen just once; the ten biggest clones take up over 0.6%. Libraries from naive CD8 cells were generated from about 20,000 to 1,000,000 sorted cells (with 10%, 30% or 50% RNA). Sequences were obtained from naive CD8+ T cells from blood, with Jurkat cell RNA spiked in. This sample's subset: FACS-sorted CD8+CD4-CCR7+CD45RA+ naive T cells. This chain links TRBV6-5 with TRBJ1-5, with D possibly TRBD1 on 5 matching bases. This TCR was recovered from a human donor in good health. Some libraries in this study had Jurkat cell RNA spiked in. The CDR3 coding sequence is TGTGCCACCAACCAGGGTTTTAGCAATCAGCCCCAGCATTCT. Translation gives CATNQGFSNQPQHS.